The rows below give T cell receptor beta chains drawn from one sample of a study of T cell changes during pregnancy in multiple sclerosis. Profiled with immunoSEQ multiplex PCR; TCRdb holds only in-frame clones, not every one. The data show roughly 110,000 clones, 91% seen once. The material was peripheral blood, obtained before pregnancy. The receptor source for this set is a female donor with multiple sclerosis, enrolled in a pregnancy study. CDR3s include the opening cysteine and the closing phenylalanine or tryptophan. The order of the fields is D gene, clone size, J gene, V gene, CDR3 protein, CDR3 DNA. The D gene is left open where the match is weak. Not every row has a clone size; where given, it reads once, few, many or a size class.

TRBD1,.,TRBJ1-2,TRBV6-6,CASSYRGQGDQGYTF,TGTGCCAGCAGTTACCGGGGACAGGGGGATCAGGGCTACACCTTC
TRBD2,.,TRBJ2-1,TRBV5-4,CASSAGLAGVSNEQFF,TGTGCCAGCAGCGCAGGACTAGCGGGAGTAAGCAATGAGCAGTTCTTC
.,.,TRBJ1-4,TRBV28,CASRQDRLNEKLFF,TGTGCCAGCCGTCAGGACAGACTTAATGAAAAACTGTTTTTT
TRBD1,.,TRBJ1-5,TRBV9,CASSGGQGPQPQHF,TGTGCCAGCAGCGGGGGACAGGGACCCCAGCCCCAGCATTTT
TRBD2,.,TRBJ2-3,TRBV19,CASSKLAGGRTDTQYF,TGTGCCAGTAGTAAACTGGCGGGAGGTAGGACAGATACGCAGTATTTT
TRBD1,.,TRBJ1-4,TRBV7-2,CANSPSGTGDEKLFF,TGTGCCAACAGCCCATCCGGGACAGGGGATGAAAAACTGTTTTTT
.,.,TRBJ1-1,TRBV5-1,CASSPGADTEAFF,TGCGCCAGCAGCCCCGGCGCGGACACTGAAGCTTTCTTT
.,.,TRBJ2-5,TRBV6-1,CASSDGRARPETQYF,TGTGCCAGCAGTGACGGCAGGGCAAGGCCAGAGACCCAGTACTTC
TRBD1,.,TRBJ1-1,TRBV5-4,CASSIGTGNTEAFF,TGTGCCAGCAGCATCGGGACAGGGAACACTGAAGCTTTCTTT
.,.,TRBJ2-7,TRBV6-5,CASSYSPRDYEQYF,TGTGCCAGCAGTTACTCGCCCAGGGACTACGAGCAGTACTTC
TRBD1,.,TRBJ1-5,TRBV28,CASSYGTAQPQHF,TGTGCCAGCAGTTACGGGACAGCTCAGCCCCAGCATTTT
TRBD1,.,TRBJ1-2,TRBV23-1,CASSQTGTGVSNYGYTF,TGCGCCAGCAGTCAGACCGGGACAGGGGTCTCTAACTATGGCTACACCTTC
TRBD1,.,TRBJ1-1,TRBV7-8,CASSLRDRATNTEAFF,TGTGCCAGCAGCTTAAGGGACAGGGCCACGAACACTGAAGCTTTCTTT
.,.,TRBJ2-3,TRBV7-3,CASSLGVQGSTDTQYF,TGTGCCAGCAGCTTGGGGGTACAGGGAAGCACAGATACGCAGTATTTT
.,.,TRBJ2-4,TRBV13,CASSFAGPQNIQYF,TGTGCCAGCAGCTTCGCGGGCCCTCAAAACATTCAGTACTTC
TRBD1,.,TRBJ1-4,TRBV7-6,CASGTGVEKLFF,TGTGCCAGCGGGACAGGGGTTGAAAAACTGTTTTTT
.,once,TRBJ1-1,TRBV6-5,CASSSAGNTEAFF,TGTGCCAGCAGCTCGGCGGGAAACACTGAAGCTTTCTTT
TRBD1,.,TRBJ2-3,TRBV6-1,CASSELGQGTDTQYF,TGTGCCAGCAGTGAACTGGGACAGGGGACAGATACGCAGTATTTT
TRBD1,once,TRBJ2-1,TRBV13,CASSIRDRGGDEQFF,TGTGCCAGCAGCATCCGGGACAGGGGTGGGGATGAGCAGTTCTTC
TRBD2,.,TRBJ2-7,TRBV2,CASSDPSGSSYEQYF,TGTGCCAGCAGTGACCCTAGCGGGAGCTCCTACGAGCAGTACTTC
.,.,TRBJ2-5,TRBV27,CASSSGLRETQYF,TGTGCCAGCAGTTCGGGACTTCGAGAGACCCAGTACTTC
TRBD2,.,TRBJ2-1,TRBV7-3,CASSIGLAGEQFF,TGTGCCAGCAGCATAGGACTAGCGGGAGAGCAGTTCTTC
.,few,TRBJ1-1,TRBV30,CAWTGGARAGRTEAFF,TGTGCCTGGACTGGAGGGGCCAGGGCCGGACGCACTGAAGCTTTCTTT
.,once,TRBJ2-1,TRBV11-2,CASSLGGTERRQFF,TGTGCCAGCAGCTTAGGCGGGACGGAGAGGCGGCAGTTCTTC
TRBD2,.,TRBJ2-1,TRBV10-2,CASSVSGLADYNEQFF,TGCGCCAGCAGTGTATCGGGACTAGCGGATTACAATGAGCAGTTCTTC
TRBD1,.,TRBJ2-3,TRBV7-2,CASSLLTGGADTQYF,TGTGCCAGCAGCTTACTAACAGGGGGCGCAGATACGCAGTATTTT
TRBD2,.,TRBJ2-3,TRBV5-6,CASSFRLAGSTDTQYF,TGTGCCAGCAGCTTCCGCTTAGCGGGGAGCACAGATACGCAGTATTTT
.,.,TRBJ1-6,TRBV4-3,CASSQDRGDFGSPLHF,TGCGCCAGCAGCCAAGATCGCGGGGATTTTGGATCACCCCTCCACTTT
.,.,TRBJ2-7,TRBV7-6,CASSLVGANSSYEQYF,TGTGCCAGCAGCTTAGTGGGGGCCAATAGCTCCTACGAGCAGTACTTC
TRBD2,.,TRBJ2-1,TRBV19,CARGLAGELVNEQFF,TGTGCCAGGGGTCTAGCGGGTGAGTTGGTCAATGAGCAGTTCTTC
.,.,TRBJ2-7,TRBV9,CASSVGASEQYF,TGTGCCAGCAGCGTAGGCGCATCCGAGCAGTACTTC